Ten or more counts support the clone carrying this T cell receptor (beta chain). Its antigen remains unidentified. The CDR3 is 14 residues long. CDR1 and CDR2 from the germline V gene are MNHEY and SVGEGT. V was clipped by 7 bases and J by 1 base; unmatched bases: 6. Described time point: longitudinal time-point 3. The unsorted libraries were prepared from 2 million PBMCs (stored at -80 C). TCRdb recomputed calls from the 5' RACE reads with MiXCR, one row per CDR3 protein. Among about 99,000 distinct CDR3 sequences listed, about a tenth were seen once. The data derive from a study of neurological immune-mediated disorders. Study-level results: The greatest TCR clonal expansion occurred in HTLV-1-associated myelopathy and the least in multiple sclerosis, which fell below healthy controls.

V is TRBV6-2 or TRBV6-3 and J is TRBJ1-2, with 7 nucleotides matching TRBD1. This clonotype originated in a female donor with HTLV-1-associated myelopathy (HAM/TSP). Sequencing was performed on PBMCs. The CDR3, as DNA: TGTGCCAGCACCGGGGACAGATTTAACTATGGCTACACCTTC. It is translated as CASTGDRFNYGYTF.